Below are 17 T cell receptor beta chains sequenced from a single sample in a study of blood T cells in healthy people across ages. The use of a sample-barcoded 5' primer and a J-beta primer mix characterized a second PCR of roughly 7 to 11 cycles. TCRdb recomputed calls from the 5' RACE reads with MiXCR, one row per CDR3 protein. Of fewer than 1.5 million distinct CDR3 sequences listed, 35% to 45% are singletons. Sequenced input: blood. These receptors originate from a woman between 18 and 30 years old in good health.

Only one count was recorded for this clonotype. The chain employs TRBV7-2 and TRBJ2-1; D might be TRBD2 (5 bases). TRBJ2-7 explains the end of the DNA better; the J call may be wrong. The CDR3 has 14 amino acids. Germline CDR1 reads SGHTA; CDR2 reads FQGNSA. CDR3 sequence (DNA): TGTGCCAGCAGCTCATTAGCGTCCTACAATGAGCAGTACTTC. The encoded protein is CASSSLASYNEQYF.

This clonotype turned up a few times. The gene calls are TRBV6-5 and TRBJ2-1; D may correspond to TRBD1 or TRBD2 (5 bases each). CDR1 MNHEY and CDR2 SVGAGI come from the germline V gene. The V and J ends lost 0 bases and 7 bases respectively, with 16 bases between them. The CDR3 is 16 residues long. CDR3: CASSYSGVPSVNEQFF. CDR3 bases: TGTGCCAGCAGTTACTCGGGGGTCCCTTCAGTAAATGAGCAGTTCTTC.

This clonotype was counted many times. The V call is TRBV5-1, the J call TRBJ2-7, with D possibly matching TRBD1 (5 bases). Germline V gene data show CDR1 as SGHRS and CDR2 as YFSETQ. The CDR3 totals 11 residues. Trimming shortened V by 4 bases and J by 6 bases, and 8 bases separated the two germline ends. The chain's CDR3 is CASSLDSEQYF. The CDR3 DNA follows: TGCGCCAGCAGCCTTGACAGCGAGCAGTACTTC.

This clonotype was counted a few times. The CDR3 region has the DNA TGTGCCAGCCGAGGGTTGGGCGGGACGACAGATACGCAGTATTTT. It is translated as CASRGLGGTTDTQYF. The chain carries TRBV27 and TRBJ2-3, with TRBD2 as a possible D gene (6 bases). The CDR3 has 15 residues. Germline V gives CDR1 MNHEY, CDR2 SMNVEV (reference sequence). Trimming took off 8 bases at V and 3 bases at J, with 18 bases between the two ends.

This clonotype came up many times. At one of its ends the junction is not consistent with the germline gene, which may arise from a read error. V gene TRBV7-7 combines with J gene TRBJ2-1; D is unclear. Germline loops: CDR1 SSHAT, CDR2 FNYEAQ (reference sequence). CDR3 length: 15 residues. DNA for the CDR3: TGTGCTAGCAGTCGTTTACCCGGTCCCTACAATGAGCAGTTCTTC. Residues: CASSRLPGPYNEQFF.

Comments on this clonotype: This may arise from a read error, as a much more abundant clone is one base away. The chain combines TRBV5-1 with TRBJ2-2, with D possibly matching TRBD2 (6 bases). In germline, CDR1 is SGHRS, CDR2 YFSETQ. This CDR3 has 13 amino acids. CDR3: CASSDRNTGGLFF. CDR3 sequence (DNA): TGCGCCAGCAGCGACAGAAACACCGGGGGGCTGTTTTTT.

This clonotype was counted only a few times. The CDR3 DNA follows: TGTGCCATCAAGGGACAGGTCTCCTACGAGCAGTACTTC. This sequence encodes CAIKGQVSYEQYF. The chain links TRBV10-3 to TRBJ2-7; 8 nucleotides align to TRBD1. Germline CDR1 ENHRY, CDR2 SYGVKD. The junction had 2 bases not matched to a gene; V was cut back by 7 bases and J by 0 bases. This CDR3 comprises 13 residues.

The chain has TRBV5-1 and TRBJ2-1; D is possibly TRBD2 (7 bases). This CDR3 region has 15 residues. V shed 4 bases and J shed 4 bases, with 15 bases lying between them. Germline V gene data show CDR1 as SGHRS and CDR2 as YFSETQ. CDR3 loop: CASSMAGAAYNEQFF. The CDR3 DNA sequence: TGCGCCAGCAGCATGGCGGGGGCTGCATACAATGAGCAGTTCTTC.

V gene TRBV7-2 combines with J gene TRBJ2-7, with D perhaps TRBD1 or TRBD2 (7 bases each). CDR1 and CDR2 from the germline V gene are SGHTA and FQGNSA. This CDR3 has 15 residues. V lost 5 bases and J 3 bases, leaving 17 bases between the germline ends. CDR3 in amino acids: CASSQRTGGGYEQYF. Written as DNA, the CDR3 is TGTGCCAGCAGCCAACGGACAGGCGGGGGCTACGAGCAGTACTTC.

The chain uses TRBV24-1 and TRBJ1-2, with TRBD1 as a possible D gene (5 bases). Trimming took off 8 bases at V and 5 bases at J, with 20 bases between the two ends. Per germline, CDR1 KGHDR and CDR2 SFDVKD. This CDR3 is 15 amino acids long. The CDR3 DNA sequence: TGTGCCACCACGAAGACGGGGCCTAAAGAGTATGGCTACACCTTC. This codes for CATTKTGPKEYGYTF.

A few counts support this clonotype. The V gene is TRBV9, the J gene TRBJ2-6, with D uncertain. V lost 2 bases and J lost 1, with 7 bases in between. The germline gives CDR1 SGDLS, CDR2 YYNGEE. This CDR3 comprises 15 residues. Written as DNA, the CDR3 is TGTGCCAGCAGCGTCCAACGATCTGGGGCCAACGTCCTGACTTTC. This codes for CASSVQRSGANVLTF.

V gene TRBV20-1 combines with J gene TRBJ2-7, with TRBD2 as a possible D gene (6 bases). This CDR3 is built from 15 residues. V shed 0 bases and J shed 0 bases, with 12 bases lying between them. CDR1 is DFQATT, CDR2 SNEGSKA, per germline (reference sequence). CDR3 in amino acids: CSARDPPGVSYEQYF. The CDR3 nucleotides read TGCAGTGCTAGAGATCCCCCGGGAGTCTCCTACGAGCAGTACTTC.

This clonotype was counted only a few times. The genes are TRBV7-9 and TRBJ1-2; possible D gene TRBD1, 5 bases. Looked up from germline, CDR1 is SEHNR and CDR2 is FQNEAQ (reference sequence). This CDR3 contains 13 residues. V was pared by 7 bases and J by 8 bases, with 17 bases between. In nucleotides, the CDR3 is TGTGCCAGCAACCTACACGGTGAGGGGGGCTACACCTTC. It specifies CASNLHGEGGYTF. The complete variable domain, with remaining parts taken from reference TRBV7-9 and TRBJ1-2, reads DTGVSQNPRHKITKRGQNVTFRCDPISEHNRLYWYRQTLGQGPEFLTYFQNEAQLEKSRLLSDRFSAERPKGSFSTLEIQRTEQGDSAMYLCASNLHGEGGYTFGSGTRLTVV.

The chain links TRBV12-3 or TRBV12-4 to TRBJ1-1; D is possibly TRBD1 (6 bases). CDR3 size: 11 residues. The V gene lost 3 bases and the J gene lost 11 bases, with 10 bases spanning the gap. DNA of the CDR3: TGTGCCAGCAGTTTCCGGGGGCACGCTTTCTTT. Its translation: CASSFRGHAFF.

The V gene is TRBV2, the J gene TRBJ2-3; the D gene is possibly TRBD2 (5 bases). Between the trimmed V and J ends, which lost 6 bases and 7 bases, there was a span of 23 bases. CDR3 length: 16 amino acids. The V gene's germline CDR1 is SNHLY and CDR2 FYNNEI. CDR3 nucleotides: TGTGCCAGCAGCGGGTCCCCGGGCGGGTCCGGATATACGCAGTATTTT. Protein sequence: CASSGSPGGSGYTQYF.

CDR3 in DNA: TGCGCCAGCAGCTTGGGCGGTAGCGGGGGACCAAACAATGAGCAGTTCTTC. Its protein is CASSLGGSGGPNNEQFF. V is TRBV5-1 and J is TRBJ2-1, with TRBD2 identical over 9 bases. CDR1 is SGHRS and CDR2 is YFSETQ in the germline V gene. V was clipped by 0 bases and J by 5 bases; unmatched bases: 9. This CDR3 is built from 17 residues. Together with reference TRBV5-1 and TRBJ2-1, the CDR3 gives the full variable domain: KAGVTQTPRYLIKTRGQQVTLSCSPISGHRSVSWYQQTPGQGLQFLFEYFSETQRNKGNFPGRFSGRQFSNSRSEMNVSTLELGDSALYLCASSLGGSGGPNNEQFFGPGTRLTVL.

The CDR3: CASRLDAQGSSGELFF. CDR3 bases: TGTGCCAGCAGGCTCGACGCCCAGGGGAGTTCCGGGGAGCTGTTTTTT. V gene TRBV2 combines with J gene TRBJ2-2, with D possibly matching TRBD1 (6 bases). CDR1 and CDR2 (germline): SNHLY, FYNNEI. Trimming removed 6 bases at V and 6 bases at J, with 20 bases between. The CDR3 sequence is 16 residues long.